The 15 T cell receptor beta chains listed next were all sequenced from one sample in a study of cytomegalovirus exposure and HLA in healthy donors. Data came from immunoSEQ multiplex PCR; TCRdb stores just in-frame clones and leaves some out. The data contain roughly 56,000 clones, about 88% of them singletons. Sequencing was done on a sample of PBMCs. The receptors originated from a woman aged 18-29 years in good health and CMV-seronegative.

V gene TRBV5-1 combines with J gene TRBJ2-7; 11 bases are shared with TRBD2. This CDR3 contains 17 residues. V shed 3 bases and J 1 base; nucleotides not matched to a gene: 9. In germline, CDR1 is SGHRS, CDR2 YFSETQ. CDR3 protein: CASSSGLAVGFSYEQYF. The CDR3 DNA reads as TGCGCCAGCAGCTCGGGACTAGCGGTGGGGTTTTCCTACGAGCAGTACTTC.

The gene calls are TRBV4-1 and TRBJ2-3, with 9 bases fitting TRBD2. This CDR3 comprises 18 residues. V lost 0 bases and J lost 0; bases outside the gene matches: 7. Germline V gene data show CDR1 as MGHRA and CDR2 as YSYEKL. The CDR3 here is CASSQEAASGISTDTQYF. For the CDR3, the DNA is TGCGCCAGCAGCCAAGAGGCCGCTAGCGGGATAAGCACAGATACGCAGTATTTT.

Details on this clone: One junction end disagrees with the germline gene, perhaps due to a read error. This rearrangement joins TRBV5-1 to TRBJ2-7; TRBD2 agrees at 13 bases. This CDR3 has 17 amino acids. Germline V CDR1 and CDR2: SGHRS, YFSETQ. The CDR3 DNA follows: TGCGCCAGCAGCCCTGGACTAGCGGGGGACACCACCTACGGGCAGTACTTC. Residues: CASSPGLAGDTTYGQYF.

This chain uses TRBV18 with TRBJ2-3, with D unclear. The CDR3 consists of 12 residues. Germline lookup yields CDR1 KGHSH and CDR2 LQKENI. V was shortened by 2 bases and J by 5 bases, with 5 bases between the two germline ends. The CDR3 DNA reads TGTGCCAGCTCACCAACACAAGATACGCAGTATTTT. It translates to CASSPTQDTQYF. The variable domain in full, completed from reference TRBV18 and TRBJ2-3, reads NAGVMQNPRHLVRRRGQEARLRCSPMKGHSHVYWYRQLPEEGLKFMVYLQKENIIDESGMPKERFSAEFPKEGPSILRIQQVVRGDSAAYFCASSPTQDTQYFGPGTRLTVL.

This chain links TRBV6-5 with TRBJ1-1; D ambiguous. The CDR3 contains 16 residues. Germline assignment: CDR1 MNHEY and CDR2 SVGAGI. Trimming removed 2 bases from V and 8 bases from J, with 21 bases in between. The CDR3 region has the DNA TGTGCCAGCAGTTACCGCCAGGTGGGTGGTACTCCGGAAGCTTTCTTT. Protein sequence: CASSYRQVGGTPEAFF.

The chain joins TRBV4-2 to TRBJ2-5; 13 positions agree with TRBD2. Germline trimming cut 5 bases from V and 2 bases from J; bases unmatched to any gene: 17. The germline V gene encodes CDR1 LGHNA and CDR2 YNFKEQ. CDR3 length: 20 residues. Here the CDR3 DNA reads TGTGCCAGCAGCAAGAAAGGGCGGACTAGCGGGAGTTTATGGCAAGAGACCCAGTACTTC. Its translation is CASSKKGRTSGSLWQETQYF.

This chain joins TRBV5-5 and TRBJ1-2; no clear D. Per the germline V gene, CDR1 is SGHKS and CDR2 is YYEKEE (reference sequence). V was shortened by 6 bases and J by 8 bases, with 14 bases between the two germline ends. This CDR3 region has 12 residues. The CDR3: CASNLFPGGYTF. In DNA, the CDR3 is TGTGCCAGCAACCTTTTCCCCGGGGGCTACACCTTC.

The chain couples TRBV18 to TRBJ2-6; TRBD2 agrees at 10 bases. CDR1 KGHSH and CDR2 LQKENI come from the germline V gene. V lost 2 bases to trimming and J lost 2 bases; unmatched junction nucleotides: 6. The CDR3 is 18 residues long. The CDR3 nucleotides are TGTGCCAGCTCACCATGGGCTAGCGGGGGAACTGGGGCCAACGTCCTGACTTTC. The encoded protein is CASSPWASGGTGANVLTF.

The chain combines TRBV19 with TRBJ2-2, with 8 bases that match TRBD1. Germline CDR1 is LNHDA and CDR2 is SQIVND (reference sequence). The CDR3 length is 14 residues. The junction had 7 bases not matched to a gene; V was cut back by 8 bases and J by 5 bases. This CDR3 reads CASSRDRRTGELFF. Written as DNA, the CDR3 is TGTGCCAGTTCTAGGGACAGGCGTACCGGGGAGCTGTTTTTT.

This rearrangement joins TRBV6-6 to TRBJ2-5, with a possible D match to TRBD1 (6 bases). The ends were cut back, 2 bases at V and 1 base at J, with 8 bases in the middle. The CDR3 runs 14 residues. Germline V gene lookup returns CDR1 MNHNY and CDR2 SVGAGI (reference sequence). DNA for the CDR3: TGTGCCAGCAGTTACGGGGGCTTCCAAGAGACCCAGTACTTC. Protein sequence: CASSYGGFQETQYF.

The V gene is TRBV30, the J gene TRBJ1-3, with unresolved D. The CDR3 is 14 amino acids. Germline V gives CDR1 GTSNPN, CDR2 SVGIG (reference sequence). V was clipped by 2 bases and J by 0 bases, with 8 bases between them. CDR3 residues: CAWSPTSSGNTIYF. In nucleotides, the CDR3 is TGTGCCTGGAGTCCAACTAGCTCTGGAAACACCATATATTTT. Together with reference TRBV30 and TRBJ1-3, the CDR3 gives the full variable domain: SQTIHQWPATLVQPVGSPLSLECTVEGTSNPNLYWYRQAAGRGLQLLFYSVGIGQISSEVPQNLSASRPQDRQFILSSKKLLLSDSGFYLCAWSPTSSGNTIYFGEGSWLTVV.

The chain is built from TRBV23-1 and TRBJ1-2; 7 bases fit TRBD1. TRBV23-1 is an ORF, and what it does is uncertain. This CDR3 is built from 13 residues. With V trimmed by 3 bases and J by 8 bases, 6 bases remained unmatched. The CDR3 DNA is TGCGCCAGCAGTCAGTCGACAGGGAAAGGCTACACCTTC. Translation gives CASSQSTGKGYTF.

The rearrangement joins TRBV7-6 to TRBJ2-3; possible D gene TRBD2, 5 bases. Germline V gene lookup returns CDR1 SGHVS and CDR2 FNYEAQ. Trimming stripped 1 base from V and 3 bases from J, with 11 bases between. This CDR3 comprises 15 residues. This CDR3 is CASSLGPGGTDTQYF. The CDR3 DNA reads TGTGCCAGCAGCTTAGGGCCCGGCGGGACAGATACGCAGTATTTT.

In DNA form, the CDR3 reads TGTGCCTGGAGTTGGATAGCGGGAGAAAATGAGCAGTTCTTC. Residues: CAWSWIAGENEQFF. V is TRBV30 and J is TRBJ2-1; 9 bases map to TRBD2. Trimming cost V 2 bases and J 7 bases; bases outside gene matches: 6. CDR3 length equals 14 residues. Germline V CDR1 and CDR2: GTSNPN, SVGIG (reference sequence).

As concerns this clone: One end of the junction is discordant with germline, which a read error may explain. The rearrangement joins TRBV5-6 to TRBJ2-1; D remains unclear. Germline lookup yields CDR1 SGHDT and CDR2 YYEEEE. The CDR3 extends over 12 amino acids. CDR3 nucleotides: TGTGCCAGCAGCTTGGGTGGGTCCGGTCAGGTCTTC. Residues: CASSLGGSGQVF.